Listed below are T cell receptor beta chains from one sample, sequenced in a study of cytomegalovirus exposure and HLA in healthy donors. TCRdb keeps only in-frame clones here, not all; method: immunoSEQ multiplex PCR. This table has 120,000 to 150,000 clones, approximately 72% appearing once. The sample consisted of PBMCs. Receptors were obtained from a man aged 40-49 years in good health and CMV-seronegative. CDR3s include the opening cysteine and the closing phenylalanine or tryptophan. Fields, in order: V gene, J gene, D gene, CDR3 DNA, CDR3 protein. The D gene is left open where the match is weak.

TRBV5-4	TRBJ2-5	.	TGTGCCAGCAGCTTGACAGGAGAGACCCAGTACTTC	CASSLTGETQYF
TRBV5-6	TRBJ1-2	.	TGTGCCAGCAGTTACAGGGTATTAGATGGCTACACCTTC	CASSYRVLDGYTF
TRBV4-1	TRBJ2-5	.	TGCGCCAGCAGCCCGGGAGTCGATCCTTGGGAGACCCAGTACTTC	CASSPGVDPWETQYF
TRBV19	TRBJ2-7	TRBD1	TGTGCCAGTAGTGCCAGGGACAGGGATCTGTTCTACGAGCAGTACTTC	CASSARDRDLFYEQYF
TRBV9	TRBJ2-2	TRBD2	TGTGCCAGCAGCGTCTCTGCGGGAGGGGCCGGGGAGCTGTTTTTT	CASSVSAGGAGELFF
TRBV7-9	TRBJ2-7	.	TGTGCCAGCAGCCATAGGCTCGGGGTCTACGAGCAGTACTTC	CASSHRLGVYEQYF
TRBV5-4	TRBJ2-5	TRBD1	TGTGCCAGCAGCTTGACAGGGGCCCGGGGAGAGACCCAGTACTTC	CASSLTGARGETQYF
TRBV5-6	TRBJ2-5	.	TGTGCCAGCAGCCTCCCGGCTAGGGGCCGGGAGACCCAGTACTTC	CASSLPARGRETQYF
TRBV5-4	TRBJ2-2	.	TGTGCCAGCAGCTTGACAGGCCCTACCCTGAACACCGGGGGGCTGTTTTTT	CASSLTGPTLNTGGLFF
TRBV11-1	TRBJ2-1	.	TGTGCCAGCAAAAGTAGTGGGGCCCACAATGAGCAGTTCTTC	CASKSSGAHNEQFF